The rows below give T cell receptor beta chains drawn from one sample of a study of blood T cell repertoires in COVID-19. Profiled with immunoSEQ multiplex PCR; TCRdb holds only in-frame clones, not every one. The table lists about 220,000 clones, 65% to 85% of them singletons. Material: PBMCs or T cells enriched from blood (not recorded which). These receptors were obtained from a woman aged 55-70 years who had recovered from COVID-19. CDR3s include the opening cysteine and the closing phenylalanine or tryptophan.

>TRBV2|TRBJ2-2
CASSPQQPDTGELFF
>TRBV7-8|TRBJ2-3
CASSLQGYTTDTQYF
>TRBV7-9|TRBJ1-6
CASSPRQGRSPLHF
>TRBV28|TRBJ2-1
CASSPGQTRNEQFF
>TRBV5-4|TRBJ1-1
CASSLDRAGTEAFF
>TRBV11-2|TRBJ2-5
CASSFNGQETQYF
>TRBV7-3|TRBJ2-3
CASSLGTSNTQYF
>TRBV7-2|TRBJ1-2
CASSLGQGNYGYTF
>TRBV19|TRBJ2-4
CASSPTSGLAGAANIQYF
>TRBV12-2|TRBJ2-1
CASRLAAGTSGVMSRDEQFF
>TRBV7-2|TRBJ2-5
CASSPVGQGAWETQYF
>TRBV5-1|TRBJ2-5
CASSRGQGGQETQYF
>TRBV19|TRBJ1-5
CASTGKFIQPQHF
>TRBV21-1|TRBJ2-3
CASSKVGGRISTDTQYF
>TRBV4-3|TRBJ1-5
CASSQDNAGNQPQHF
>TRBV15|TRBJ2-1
CATSRGAFYNEQFF
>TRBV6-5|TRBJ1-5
CASSLGRGNQPQHF
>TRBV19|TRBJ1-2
CASSIRPSSNRATF
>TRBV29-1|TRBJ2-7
CSVEDRNPPIYEQYF
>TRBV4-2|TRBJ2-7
CASSQDWGGSIYEQYF
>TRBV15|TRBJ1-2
CATSRGNRGLDYGYTF
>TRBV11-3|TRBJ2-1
CASSSGLYNEQFF
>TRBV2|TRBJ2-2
CASSDWRDRDEGGLFF
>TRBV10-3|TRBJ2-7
CASGGTGEQYF
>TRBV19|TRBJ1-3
CASSDRGFNGNTIYF
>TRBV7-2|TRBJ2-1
CASSRAGLARANEQFF
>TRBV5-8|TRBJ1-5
CASSLRDTLSNQPQHF
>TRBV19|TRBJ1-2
CASRKKGVEGYTF
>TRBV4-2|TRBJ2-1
CASSQVASYEQFF
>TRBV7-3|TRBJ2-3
CASSKDRGTDTQYF
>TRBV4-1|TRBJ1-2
CASSLVEDYGYTF
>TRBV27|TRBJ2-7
CASSLGSGASHEQYF
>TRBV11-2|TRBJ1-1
CASSLRTQGTEAFF
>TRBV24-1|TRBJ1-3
CATIPVGVNTIYF
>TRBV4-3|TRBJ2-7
CASSQGGDRAYEQYF
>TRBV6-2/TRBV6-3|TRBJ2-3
CASSSGSSGVSTDTQYF
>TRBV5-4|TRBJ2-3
CASSFYPDTQYF
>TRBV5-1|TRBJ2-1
CASSPLTGPGSYNEQFF
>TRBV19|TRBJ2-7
CASSKQGDPVPQYF
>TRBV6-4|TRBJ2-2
CASSALPSGGTGELFF
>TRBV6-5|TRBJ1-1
CASSPSRGPGTEAFF
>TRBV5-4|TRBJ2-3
CASSLASGGLTDTQYF
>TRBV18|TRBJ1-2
CASSPAVLDYGYTF
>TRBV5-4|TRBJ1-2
CASSLGRADGYTF
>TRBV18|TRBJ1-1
CASSPTGTWGNTEAFF
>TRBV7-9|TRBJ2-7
CASSLDGRDYEQYF
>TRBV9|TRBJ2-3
CASSAGGSTDTQYF
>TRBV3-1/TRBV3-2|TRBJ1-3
CASSQITAVSGNTIYF
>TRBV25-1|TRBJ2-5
CASSDRGRETQYF
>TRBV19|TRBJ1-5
CATGRGEGNQPQHF
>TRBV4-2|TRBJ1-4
CASSQDKEGTEEKLFF
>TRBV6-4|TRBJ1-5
CASSAWGGLPQHF
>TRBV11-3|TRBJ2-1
CASSRQGAGDEQFF
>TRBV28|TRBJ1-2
CASSKQGQAVYGYTF
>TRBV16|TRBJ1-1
CASSPGNTEAFF
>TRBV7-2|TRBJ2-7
CATSYQGSTSYEQYF
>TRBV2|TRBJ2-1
CASIQQGQGEQFF
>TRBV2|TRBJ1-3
CASSQGTAGNTIYF
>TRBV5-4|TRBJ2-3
CASSKRRVGDTQYF
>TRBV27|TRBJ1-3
CASSLAGAGNTIYF